These 24 T cell receptor beta chains were all obtained from the same sample, sequenced in a study of blood T cell repertoires in COVID-19. Sequencing was performed with immunoSEQ multiplex PCR; in TCRdb, only in-frame clones are kept and a portion is missing. The table includes 43,000 or so clones, around 83% detected once. The specimen was peripheral blood. The receptor set was obtained from a man in his fifties or sixties with active COVID-19.

This clone has only one observation. The chain employs TRBV7-6 and TRBJ2-1; the match to TRBD2 covers 11 bases. CDR1 and CDR2 from the germline V gene are SGHVS and FNYEAQ. V was clipped by 4 bases and J by 4 bases; unmatched bases: 9. The CDR3 contains 17 residues. In nucleotides, the CDR3 is TGTGCCAGCAGCTCCCTACTAGCGGGAGCGGGTTACAATGAGCAGTTCTTC. It translates to CASSSLLAGAGYNEQFF.

This clone was recorded once. The chain links TRBV5-1 to TRBJ1-4, with 9 bases lining up with TRBD1. The CDR3 totals 13 residues. Germline trimming cut 7 bases from V and 4 bases from J; bases unmatched to any gene: 2. Germline CDR1 reads SGHRS; CDR2 reads YFSETQ. CDR3 protein: CASRTGVNEKLFF. CDR3 nucleotide sequence: TGCGCCAGCCGGACAGGGGTTAATGAAAAACTGTTTTTT.

This chain links TRBV7-2 with TRBJ2-2; no definite D call. The CDR3 covers 14 residues. Germline values: CDR1 SGHTA, CDR2 FQGNSA. The V gene lost 1 base and the J gene lost 6 bases, with 9 bases spanning the gap. The CDR3 loop reads CASSLVRGPGELFF. The CDR3 nucleotides read TGTGCCAGCAGCTTAGTTCGCGGTCCCGGGGAGCTGTTTTTT.

V is TRBV30 and J is TRBJ2-7; possible D gene TRBD2, 6 bases. Trimming shortened V by 5 bases and J by 0 bases, and 17 bases separated the two germline ends. The CDR3 loop spans 15 amino acids. Germline V gives CDR1 GTSNPN, CDR2 SVGIG (reference sequence). The chain's CDR3 is CAWRHLRGYSYEQYF. CDR3 coding DNA: TGTGCCTGGCGCCACCTCCGGGGGTACTCCTACGAGCAGTACTTC. The full variable domain, rest sourced from reference TRBV30 and TRBJ2-7, is SQTIHQWPATLVQPVGSPLSLECTVEGTSNPNLYWYRQAAGRGLQLLFYSVGIGQISSEVPQNLSASRPQDRQFILSSKKLLLSDSGFYLCAWRHLRGYSYEQYFGPGTRLTVT.

The chain has TRBV4-3 and TRBJ1-2, with unresolved D. The V gene lost 1 base and the J gene lost 3 bases, with 9 bases spanning the gap. The CDR3 consists of 14 residues. Germline V gene data show CDR1 as LGHNA and CDR2 as YSLEER. As DNA, the CDR3 is TGCGCCAGCAGCCAAGTTCCGGGGTACTATGGCTACACCTTC. Protein sequence: CASSQVPGYYGYTF.

The V call is TRBV7-2, the J call TRBJ2-5, with 8 bases identical to TRBD2. The trim removed 0 bases at V and 1 base at J, leaving 4 bases unmatched. The CDR3 covers 16 residues. Germline V gene data show CDR1 as SGHTA and CDR2 as FQGNSA. Here the CDR3 reads CASSLARSGGQETQYF. DNA of the CDR3: TGTGCCAGCAGCTTAGCGAGGAGCGGGGGCCAAGAGACCCAGTACTTC.

The J gene is TRBJ2-3, the V gene TRBV11-2; D gene ambiguous. Trimming left V 3 bases short and J 1 base short, with 8 bases between. Germline V gives CDR1 SGHAT, CDR2 FQNNGV. This CDR3 has 14 amino acids. The chain's CDR3 is CASSFFRGTDTQYF. The CDR3 DNA follows: TGTGCCAGCAGCTTTTTCCGGGGCACAGATACGCAGTATTTT. Complete variable domain (other parts from reference TRBV11-2 and TRBJ2-3): EAGVAQSPRYKIIEKRQSVAFWCNPISGHATLYWYQQILGQGPKLLIQFQNNGVVDDSQLPKDRFSAERLKGVDSTLKIQPAKLEDSAVYLCASSFFRGTDTQYFGPGTRLTVL.

J is TRBJ2-3 and V is TRBV28, with D uncertain. Per germline, CDR1 MDHEN and CDR2 SYDVKM. The germline V and J ends were trimmed by 5 bases and 0 bases, with 12 bases remaining between them. This CDR3 is 15 amino acids long. The chain's CDR3 is CASSPTAPSTDTQYF. The CDR3 DNA reads as TGTGCCAGCAGTCCTACAGCCCCTAGCACAGATACGCAGTATTTT.

For the CDR3, the DNA is TGTGCCAGCAGTTTGCTTAGTGGTGGTAGCGGGAGAAGTCTGTCGTCCGAGCAGTACTTC. Translating gives CASSLLSGGSGRSLSSEQYF. The chain employs TRBV28 and TRBJ2-7, with 9 bases matching TRBD2. Losses at the gene ends were 3 bases for V and 6 bases for J; bases not matched to a gene: 24. Germline loops: CDR1 MDHEN, CDR2 SYDVKM. This CDR3 has 20 amino acids. The full variable domain, its missing parts supplied by reference TRBV28 and TRBJ2-7, is DVKVTQSSRYLVKRTGEKVFLECVQDMDHENMFWYRQDPGLGLRLIYFSYDVKMKEKGDIPEGYSVSREKKERFSLILESASTNQTSMYLCASSLLSGGSGRSLSSEQYFGPGTRLTVT.

A remark on this clone: The junction does not match germline at one end; this may be a read error. The V and J genes are TRBV14 and TRBJ2-3, with 9 bases aligning to TRBD2. This CDR3 has 13 residues. From germline, CDR1 is SGHDN and CDR2 FVKESK. CDR3 sequence reads: CASSRGGARTQYF. The CDR3 DNA is TGCGCCAGCAGCCGCGGGGGGGCCCGTACGCAGTATTTT. The full variable domain, completed using reference TRBV14 and TRBJ2-3, is EAGVTQFPSHSVIEKGQTVTLRCDPISGHDNLYWYRRVMGKEIKFLLHFVKESKQDESGMPNNRFLAERTGGTYSTLKVQPAELEDSGVYFCASSRGGARTQYFGPGTRLTVL.

The CDR3 nucleotides are TGTGCCATCAGCCCCTGGACAGAATTTAGCACAGATACGCAGTATTTT. It specifies CAISPWTEFSTDTQYF. The V call is TRBV10-3, the J call TRBJ2-3, with a possible D match to TRBD1 (6 bases). CDR1 and CDR2 (germline): ENHRY, SYGVKD. V dropped 6 bases and J dropped 0 bases, with 16 bases sitting between them. The CDR3 loop spans 16 amino acids.

The chain uses TRBV19 and TRBJ2-1; 9 bases are shared with TRBD2. Losses at the gene ends were 3 bases for V and 6 bases for J; bases not matched to a gene: 12. CDR1 is LNHDA and CDR2 is SQIVND in the germline V gene (reference sequence). This CDR3 is 17 amino acids long. CDR3: CASSILRGGAGSNEQFF. Here the CDR3 DNA reads TGTGCCAGTAGTATCCTCCGCGGGGGGGCCGGTTCCAATGAGCAGTTCTTC.

The chain joins TRBV4-1 to TRBJ1-6, with TRBD1 as a possible D gene (6 bases). The CDR3 has 14 amino acids. With 0 bases removed from V and 7 bases from J, the gap between germline ends came to 7 bases. CDR1 MGHRA and CDR2 YSYEKL come from the germline V gene. CDR3 DNA: TGCGCCAGCAGCCAAGATCAGGGGAATTCACCCCTCCACTTT. Translation: CASSQDQGNSPLHF.

V gene TRBV12-3 or TRBV12-4 combines with J gene TRBJ2-7; 8 bases are a match to TRBD1. V trimming: 6 bases; J trimming: 6 bases; junction bases outside the gene matches: 7. This CDR3 spans 13 amino acids. This chain's CDR3 is CASSRGQVFEQYF. Here the CDR3 DNA reads TGTGCCAGCAGCAGGGGACAGGTCTTCGAGCAGTACTTC.

This clone has only a few counts. The rearrangement uses TRBV28 and TRBJ1-6; D gene uncertain. V was shortened by 4 bases and J by 7 bases, with 11 bases between the two germline ends. Per germline, CDR1 MDHEN and CDR2 SYDVKM. The CDR3 has 14 amino acids. As DNA, the CDR3 is TGTGCCAGCAGTTATCAGGAGGCCAATTCACCCCTCCACTTT. It encodes CASSYQEANSPLHF.

The chain has TRBV30 and TRBJ2-1; weak D call: TRBD1 (6 bases). The CDR3 is 12 amino acids. V lost 7 bases to trimming and J lost 8 bases, with 15 bases between them. CDR1 and CDR2 (germline): GTSNPN, SVGIG (reference sequence). The CDR3 is CASKSGADEQFF. In nucleotides, the CDR3 is TGTGCCTCGAAATCAGGGGCCGATGAGCAGTTCTTC.

This clone showed up just a few times. This sequence joins TRBV10-3 and TRBJ1-2, with 9 bases lining up with TRBD1. The CDR3 sequence is 14 residues long. The ends lost 7 bases at V and 0 bases at J; junction bases unmatched: 3. CDR1 is ENHRY, CDR2 SYGVKD, per germline. The chain's CDR3 is CAIMGQGTNYGYTF. The CDR3 region has the DNA TGTGCCATCATGGGACAGGGAACTAACTATGGCTACACCTTC.

The chain combines TRBV19 with TRBJ2-1, with D uncertain. This CDR3 spans 12 amino acids. Germline loops: CDR1 LNHDA, CDR2 SQIVND (reference sequence). Trimming left V 0 bases short and J 12 bases short, with 9 bases between. The CDR3 reads CASSIDIESQFF. The CDR3 bases are TGTGCCAGTAGTATAGATATAGAGTCGCAGTTCTTC. The whole variable domain, filled in from reference TRBV19 and TRBJ2-1, reads DGGITQSPKYLFRKEGQNVTLSCEQNLNHDAMYWYRQDPGQGLRLIYYSQIVNDFQKGDIAEGYSVSREKKESFPLTVTSAQKNPTAFYLCASSIDIESQFFGPGTRLTVL.

V usage is TRBV4-1 and J usage is TRBJ2-1; TRBD1 agrees at 8 bases. The CDR3 length is 16 residues. Germline V gene data show CDR1 as MGHRA and CDR2 as YSYEKL. Germline trimming cut 0 bases from V and 4 bases from J; bases unmatched to any gene: 5. Written as DNA, the CDR3 is TGCGCCAGCAGCCAAGAGAGGACAGGGACATACAATGAGCAGTTCTTC. Translated: CASSQERTGTYNEQFF.

The gene calls are TRBV11-2 and TRBJ1-6, with 8 bases fitting TRBD1. V shed 2 bases, J shed 7 bases, and the junction held 4 bases outside the gene matches. This CDR3 is 15 amino acids long. Germline V gene lookup returns CDR1 SGHAT and CDR2 FQNNGV. The CDR3 here is CASSLRTGQNSPLHF. In DNA, the CDR3 is TGTGCCAGCAGCTTAAGGACAGGGCAAAATTCACCCCTCCACTTT. Full variable domain (outside the CDR3, taken from reference TRBV11-2 and TRBJ1-6): EAGVAQSPRYKIIEKRQSVAFWCNPISGHATLYWYQQILGQGPKLLIQFQNNGVVDDSQLPKDRFSAERLKGVDSTLKIQPAKLEDSAVYLCASSLRTGQNSPLHFGNGTRLTVT.

This clone was observed a few times. The chain uses TRBV2 and TRBJ1-3, with D hard to call. From germline, CDR1 is SNHLY and CDR2 FYNNEI. The CDR3 has 14 amino acids. The V end lost 6 bases, the J end lost 8 bases, and 17 bases lay between the germline ends. CDR3 nucleotides: TGTGCCAGCAGGGATGGAGGACCCTTGGACACCATATATTTT. Amino acids: CASRDGGPLDTIYF.

This clone was observed a handful of times. The rearrangement links TRBV6-6 to TRBJ2-7; 7 bases align to TRBD1. The germline V gene encodes CDR1 MNHNY and CDR2 SVGAGI (reference sequence). This CDR3 spans 13 amino acids. The ends lost 6 bases at V and 0 bases at J; junction bases unmatched: 2. The CDR3 region is CASRDRPSYEQYF. The CDR3 nucleotides read TGTGCCAGCAGGGACAGGCCCTCCTACGAGCAGTACTTC.

This clone was seen more than once but under ten times. The chain carries TRBV3-1 (or the pseudogene TRBV3-2) and TRBJ1-6, with TRBD1 matching over 7 bases. This CDR3 has 17 residues. CDR1 is LGHDT, CDR2 YNNKEL, per germline (reference sequence). The junction had 14 bases not matched to a gene; V was cut back by 2 bases and J by 10 bases. This chain's CDR3 is CASSQRDRGRLSSPLHF. CDR3 in DNA: TGTGCCAGCAGCCAAAGGGACAGAGGAAGGTTAAGCTCACCCCTCCACTTT.

The rearrangement links TRBV18 to TRBJ1-6; 7 nucleotides align to TRBD1. This CDR3 spans 17 amino acids. V shed 2 bases, J shed 6 bases, and the junction held 10 bases outside the gene matches. CDR1 and CDR2 (germline): KGHSH, LQKENI. CDR3 nucleotides: TGTGCCAGCTCACCATTAGGGACAGCGAAACCTAATTCACCCCTCCACTTT. Protein product: CASSPLGTAKPNSPLHF.